The 9 T cell receptor beta chains reported below all come from one sample, sequenced in a study of vaccination and CD4 T cells after COVID-19. The treatment is: roughly ten-day PBMC culture with coronavirus spike peptide pools or control peptides (ViraFEST assay). For these receptors, no antigen is known. With the Oncomine TCR Beta short-read assay, DNA from cultured CD4+ T cells was sequenced. A single record per CDR3 protein comes from TCRdb applying MiXCR to the PCR reads. The sample yields around 19,000 distinct CDR3 sequences, roughly 49% seen once. Sequenced sample: CD4+ T cells from blood, cultured in vitro. Source of these receptors: a human donor who had recovered from COVID-19.

This rearrangement joins TRBV19 to TRBJ2-1, with D perhaps TRBD2 (6 bases). The CDR3 is 15 residues long. With 3 bases removed from V and 4 bases from J, the gap between germline ends came to 13 bases. Germline V gives CDR1 LNHDA, CDR2 SQIVND (reference sequence). The CDR3 loop is CASSIPGTLYNEQFF. The CDR3 region has the DNA TGTGCCAGTAGTATCCCCGGGACTCTTTACAATGAGCAGTTCTTC.

In this sample, this clonotype turned up a few times. The chain links TRBV7-2 to TRBJ2-7; 11 bases line up with TRBD2. This CDR3 is 15 amino acids long. Germline CDR1 reads SGHTA; CDR2 reads FQGNSA. The trim removed 1 base at V and 3 bases at J, leaving 2 bases unmatched. The CDR3 coding sequence is TGTGCCAGCAGCTTAGAACTAGCGGGAGACTACGAGCAGTACTTC. Protein sequence: CASSLELAGDYEQYF.

The chain recombines TRBV6-1 with TRBJ2-2, with D uncertain. Trimming pared 5 bases from V and 4 bases from J, leaving 14 bases between. Germline assignment: CDR1 MNHNS and CDR2 SASEGT. CDR3 length: 15 amino acids. The CDR3 DNA reads TGTGCCAGCAGTCCTCATGGATTAGGCACCGGGGAGCTGTTTTTT. Translating it yields CASSPHGLGTGELFF.

By sample share, this clonotype is medium-sized. This CDR3 is CASSQDWGQLHSPLHF. The CDR3 bases are TGCGCCAGCAGCCAAGATTGGGGACAGCTCCATTCACCCCTCCACTTT. The chain joins TRBV4-3 to TRBJ1-6, with 7 bases that match TRBD1. The junction had 7 bases not matched to a gene; V was cut back by 0 bases and J by 8 bases. This CDR3 spans 16 amino acids. The V gene's germline CDR1 is LGHNA and CDR2 YSLEER.

V gene TRBV30 combines with J gene TRBJ2-7, with 10 bases matching TRBD1. Trimming took 7 bases from V and 5 from J; bases not matched to a gene: 5. Germline loops: CDR1 GTSNPN, CDR2 SVGIG (reference sequence). The CDR3 runs to 12 residues. The chain's CDR3 is CALDRGGNEQYF. In DNA, the CDR3 is TGTGCCTTGGACAGGGGGGGGAACGAGCAGTACTTC. The variable domain in full, with the rest retrieved from reference TRBV30 and TRBJ2-7, is SQTIHQWPATLVQPVGSPLSLECTVEGTSNPNLYWYRQAAGRGLQLLFYSVGIGQISSEVPQNLSASRPQDRQFILSSKKLLLSDSGFYLCALDRGGNEQYFGPGTRLTVT.

The gene calls are TRBV21-1 and TRBJ2-1; TRBD1, as called in the table, went unchecked against the DNA. TRBV21-1 is tagged as a pseudogene. The CDR3 length is 19 residues. CDR3 residues: CASSTPAGQRAVSYNEQFF. In nucleotides, the CDR3 is TGTGCCAGCAGCACCCCGGCAGGACAAAGGGCGGTCTCCTACAATGAGCAGTTCTTC.

This clonotype was recorded a few times. The gene calls are TRBV30 and TRBJ1-2; D is perhaps TRBD1 (5 bases). CDR3 length equals 12 residues. The V and J ends lost 3 bases and 5 bases respectively, with 10 bases between them. Germline V lookup: CDR1 GTSNPN, CDR2 SVGIG (reference sequence). The CDR3 loop is CAWSRDLYGYTF. The CDR3 nucleotides are TGTGCCTGGAGCCGGGACCTATATGGCTACACCTTC.

The chain couples TRBV20-1 to TRBJ2-7; 13 nucleotides match TRBD2. Trimming took 6 bases from V and 0 from J; bases not matched to a gene: 8. The CDR3 extends over 16 amino acids. Germline V lookup: CDR1 DFQATT, CDR2 SNEGSKA (reference sequence). CDR3 protein: CSATGTSGDSSYEQYF. The CDR3 DNA follows: TGCAGTGCAACCGGGACTAGCGGGGATAGCTCCTACGAGCAGTACTTC.

The table lists this clonotype with a few counts. The V gene is TRBV7-2, the J gene TRBJ1-5, with 8 bases aligning to TRBD1. Germline V gives CDR1 SGHTA, CDR2 FQGNSA. V lost 5 bases, J lost 7 bases, and 7 bases stayed unmatched. This CDR3 is 14 amino acids long. This CDR3 reads CASSAGQAPQPQHF. CDR3 in DNA: TGTGCCAGCAGCGCGGGACAGGCACCCCAGCCCCAGCATTTT.